This TCR beta chain was found in a study of T-cell memory formation after mild COVID-19. At the level of the study: TCR clusters were mostly confined to one donor each. Study conclusions and caveats: A balance of CD4 and CD8 characterized clones contracting day 15 to 85, whereas later expanders leaned CD4+.

Each CDR3 protein gets one entry after TCRdb re-called the 5' RACE reads with MiXCR. The data show a few hundred thousand distinct CDR3 sequences, 25% to 30% seen once. The CDR3 covers 12 residues. V was cut by 3 bases and J by 4 bases, with 7 bases left in between. In germline, CDR1 is SEHNR, CDR2 FQNEAQ (reference sequence). Comment on this clonotype: Its antigen is unknown.

The chain joins TRBV7-9 to TRBJ2-7, with D unresolved. Sequenced: PBMCs or a T cell subset sorted from them (not recorded which). This TCR was recovered from an adult woman who had mild COVID-19 (a few samples of this study predate the infection). Cell type and time point are not known. The CDR3 DNA sequence: TGTGCCAGCAGCTTGATCCAGTACGAGCAGTACTTC. The encoded protein is CASSLIQYEQYF. Looking up the rest from reference TRBV7-9 and TRBJ2-7 gives the full variable domain: DTGVSQNPRHKITKRGQNVTFRCDPISEHNRLYWYRQTLGQGPEFLTYFQNEAQLEKSRLLSDRFSAERPKGSFSTLEIQRTEQGDSAMYLCASSLIQYEQYFGPGTRLTVT.